These 24 T cell receptor beta chains share one sample of origin, sequenced in a study of Ad26.COV2.S vaccination and SARS-CoV-2 variants. Data came from immunoSEQ multiplex PCR; TCRdb stores just in-frame clones and leaves some out. The profile shows around 300,000 clones, 85% to 90% of them singletons. Treatment indicated: some 20 received Ad26.COV2.S at low or high dose, single or two shots; 5 received placebo; per-sample allocation not given. After the first vaccine or placebo injection, samples were drawn on day 63. Sequencing was performed on peripheral blood, taken in a trial of Ad26.COV2.S vaccine versus placebo. Receptor source: a person between 18 and 65 years old who received the Ad26.COV2.S COVID-19 vaccine or a placebo.

The V gene is TRBV7-3, the J gene TRBJ2-5, with a possible D match to TRBD1 (5 bases). The CDR3 extends over 16 amino acids. The germline gives CDR1 SGHTA, CDR2 FQGTGA. V was pared by 2 bases and J by 5 bases, with 18 bases between. CDR3 protein: CASSLGAVGRAETQYF. The DNA of the CDR3 is TGTGCCAGCAGCTTAGGGGCGGTGGGGCGCGCGGAGACCCAGTACTTC. Using reference TRBV7-3 and TRBJ2-5 for the parts outside the CDR3, the full variable domain is GAGVSQTPSNKVTEKGKYVELRCDPISGHTALYWYRQSLGQGPEFLIYFQGTGAADDSGLPNDRFFAVRPEGSVSTLKIQRTERGDSAVYLCASSLGAVGRAETQYFGPGTRLLVL.

The chain joins TRBV9 to TRBJ2-3; the match to TRBD1 covers 7 bases. This CDR3 contains 17 residues. V was clipped by 2 bases and J by 5 bases; unmatched bases: 14. From germline, CDR1 is SGDLS and CDR2 YYNGEE. The CDR3 region has the DNA TGTGCCAGCAGCGTTGCTGGGCAGGGGGATATGAGAGATACGCAGTATTTT. This encodes CASSVAGQGDMRDTQYF.

This chain connects TRBV28 to TRBJ1-4; TRBD1 matches 7 bases. Trimming took 8 bases from V and 0 from J; bases not matched to a gene: 3. The CDR3 extends over 14 amino acids. Looked up from germline, CDR1 is MDHEN and CDR2 is SYDVKM. CDR3 loop: CASWTGATNEKLFF. The CDR3 coding sequence is TGTGCCAGCTGGACAGGCGCAACTAATGAAAAACTGTTTTTT.

The rearrangement links TRBV19 to TRBJ2-4, with D hard to call. CDR3 length: 13 amino acids. Germline CDR1 is LNHDA and CDR2 is SQIVND (reference sequence). Trimming cost V 5 bases and J 7 bases, with 12 bases left between them. Here the CDR3 DNA reads TGTGCCAGTAGTGAGTCGGGTACCAACATTCAGTACTTC. Residues: CASSESGTNIQYF.

This rearrangement joins TRBV6-4 to TRBJ2-1, with TRBD2 identical over 8 bases. Germline CDR1 is MRHNA and CDR2 is SNTAGT. V gave up 3 bases and J gave up 7 bases; unmatched junction bases: 8. The CDR3 loop spans 15 amino acids. The CDR3 loop is CASSDYRTSLNEQFF. CDR3 nucleotides: TGTGCCAGCAGTGATTACAGGACTAGCCTTAATGAGCAGTTCTTC.

V usage is TRBV5-6 and J usage is TRBJ1-1; maybe TRBD1 (5 bases). Trimming cost V 3 bases and J 6 bases, with 15 bases left between them. Per the germline V gene, CDR1 is SGHDT and CDR2 is YYEEEE. The length of the CDR3 is 14 residues. CDR3 nucleotides: TGTGCCAGCAGCTCGACACCTTTGGGGGCTGAAGCTTTCTTT. Translating gives CASSSTPLGAEAFF.

Only one count was recorded for this clone. This rearrangement joins TRBV5-3 to TRBJ1-1; TRBD1 agrees at 7 bases. TRBV5-3 is placed among ORFs of uncertain function. V dropped 4 bases and J dropped 2; count of bases not matched to a gene: 17. This CDR3 has 18 amino acids. This CDR3 is CARSDRVDEVNINTEAFF. Here the CDR3 DNA reads TGTGCCAGAAGCGACAGGGTGGACGAGGTAAATATAAACACTGAAGCTTTCTTT.

The chain combines TRBV28 with TRBJ1-5; D is unclear. V was cut by 8 bases and J by 2 bases, with 10 bases left in between. There are 13 residues in the CDR3. CDR1 is MDHEN, CDR2 SYDVKM, per germline. Here the CDR3 DNA reads TGTGCCAGCTGGGTGGAGGGCAATCAGCCCCAGCATTTT. Its translation is CASWVEGNQPQHF.

In DNA, the CDR3 is TGTGCCAGCAGTGAAAGGCTGACTACGAACACCGGGGAGCTGTTTTTT. Protein sequence: CASSERLTTNTGELFF. The chain recombines TRBV2 with TRBJ2-2; D possibly corresponds to TRBD2 (5 bases). Germline V lookup: CDR1 SNHLY, CDR2 FYNNEI. This CDR3 has 16 amino acids. Trimming shortened V by 2 bases and J by 0 bases, and 10 bases separated the two germline ends.

This clone was found a few times. This chain joins TRBV7-3 and TRBJ2-5, with TRBD2 matching over 14 bases. Germline CDR1 and CDR2: SGHTA and FQGTGA. V lost 5 bases to trimming and J lost 7 bases; unmatched junction nucleotides: 12. This CDR3 region has 17 residues. The CDR3 protein is CASSPRTSGGPSGTQYF. In DNA form, the CDR3 reads TGTGCCAGCAGCCCACGGACTAGCGGGGGGCCCTCGGGGACCCAGTACTTC.

The J gene is TRBJ2-7, the V gene TRBV24-1; D unclear. V gave up 10 bases and J gave up 2 bases, with 23 bases separating them. CDR1 and CDR2 (germline): KGHDR, SFDVKD. The CDR3 has 16 residues. In DNA form, the CDR3 reads TGTGCCACTACCCAAAGAAGGGCAGATACTACCTACGAGCAGTACTTC. It codes for CATTQRRADTTYEQYF.

The chain uses TRBV6-5 and TRBJ1-3; weak D call: TRBD1 (6 bases). The CDR3 totals 14 residues. Between the trimmed V and J ends, which lost 5 bases and 2 bases, there was a span of 10 bases. CDR1 is MNHEY and CDR2 is SVGAGI in the germline V gene. The DNA of the CDR3 is TGTGCCAGCAGTCCCCGGGACACTGGAAACACCATATATTTT. This translates into CASSPRDTGNTIYF.

The CDR3 protein is CATQYQETQYF. Here the CDR3 DNA reads TGTGCCACCCAGTACCAAGAGACCCAGTACTTC. The gene calls are TRBV25-1 and TRBJ2-5, with D unresolved. CDR3 size: 11 residues. Germline V gives CDR1 MGHDK, CDR2 SYGVNS. With 10 bases removed from V and 0 bases from J, the gap between germline ends came to 6 bases. Full variable domain (rest looked up from reference TRBV25-1 and TRBJ2-5): EADIYQTPRYLVIGTGKKITLECSQTMGHDKMYWYQQDPGMELHLIHYSYGVNSTEKGDLSSESTVSRIRTEHFPLTLESARPSHTSQYLCATQYQETQYFGPGTRLLVL.

CDR3 loop: CASSQDLASGLETQYF. As DNA, the CDR3 is TGTGCCAGCAGCCAAGACTTAGCTAGCGGGTTGGAGACCCAGTACTTC. The V and J genes are TRBV3-1 (or the pseudogene TRBV3-2) and TRBJ2-5; 8 nucleotides match TRBD2. The CDR3 consists of 16 residues. V lost 0 bases, J lost 5 bases, and 8 bases stayed unmatched. The germline V gene encodes CDR1 LGHDT and CDR2 YNNKEL (reference sequence).

V and J are TRBV28 and TRBJ2-5, with 7 bases fitting TRBD1. CDR1 is MDHEN and CDR2 is SYDVKM in the germline V gene. This CDR3 region has 15 residues. Losses at the gene ends were 2 bases for V and 1 base for J; bases not matched to a gene: 4. The CDR3 protein is CASSLDGTAQETQYF. The CDR3 DNA sequence: TGTGCCAGCAGTTTAGACGGGACAGCCCAAGAGACCCAGTACTTC.

This clone has a single count. The V call is TRBV28, the J call TRBJ2-7; D call uncertain. CDR3 length equals 11 residues. V was shortened by 6 bases and J by 0 bases, with 3 bases between the two germline ends. CDR1 MDHEN and CDR2 SYDVKM come from the germline V gene. The DNA of the CDR3 is TGTGCCAGCAGCCACTCCTACGAGCAGTACTTC. This codes for CASSHSYEQYF.

The chain uses TRBV6-5 and TRBJ2-7; 8 bases are a match to TRBD1. This CDR3 is built from 15 residues. Trimming cost V 4 bases and J 4 bases; bases outside gene matches: 9. Germline loops: CDR1 MNHEY, CDR2 SVGAGI. DNA of the CDR3: TGTGCCAGCAGTTCCCGTCGGGGACAGGTTTACGAGCAGTACTTC. This codes for CASSSRRGQVYEQYF.

This chain links TRBV27 with TRBJ1-3, with D perhaps matching TRBD1 (5 bases). This CDR3 has 16 residues. Germline lookup yields CDR1 MNHEY and CDR2 SMNVEV (reference sequence). V was clipped by 6 bases and J by 0 bases, with 15 bases between them. The CDR3 is CASSPVYRSSGNTIYF. In nucleotides, the CDR3 is TGTGCCAGCAGCCCCGTCTACAGGAGCTCTGGAAACACCATATATTTT.

The J gene is TRBJ1-5, the V gene TRBV5-6; D is perhaps TRBD1 (5 bases). The CDR3 totals 15 residues. V lost 0 bases, J lost 4 bases, and 11 bases lay in between. Looked up from germline, CDR1 is SGHDT and CDR2 is YYEEEE. The CDR3 bases are TGTGCCAGCAGCTTGGGGGGGACGGCAAATCAGCCCCAGCATTTT. Amino acid sequence: CASSLGGTANQPQHF.

The chain employs TRBV5-4 and TRBJ1-2, with D unresolved. Germline lookup yields CDR1 SGHNT and CDR2 YYREEE (reference sequence). Between the trimmed V and J ends, which lost 2 bases and 2 bases, there was a span of 7 bases. The CDR3 covers 13 residues. The CDR3 DNA reads TGTGCCAGCAGCTTAACAGAGAACTATGGCTACACCTTC. It yields the protein CASSLTENYGYTF.

In its sample, this clone was seen once. The CDR3 here is CATDRARNSPLHF. Here the CDR3 DNA reads TGTGCCACTGACAGGGCGAGGAATTCACCCCTCCACTTT. This chain uses TRBV28 with TRBJ1-6, with TRBD1 matching over 7 bases. J gave up 7 bases and V 10 bases, and 7 bases lay outside the gene matches. The CDR3 contains 13 residues. CDR1 is MDHEN, CDR2 SYDVKM, per germline.

This clone was found a few times. This chain's CDR3 is CASSPKRDSLYGYTF. CDR3 nucleotide sequence: TGTGCCAGCAGTCCAAAACGGGACAGCTTGTATGGCTACACCTTC. This chain links TRBV27 with TRBJ1-2; 7 nucleotides line up with TRBD1. The CDR3 extends over 15 amino acids. V shed 5 bases, J shed 5 bases, and the junction held 11 bases outside the gene matches. Germline V gene lookup returns CDR1 MNHEY and CDR2 SMNVEV (reference sequence).

In the case of this clone: The germline gene is not matched at one end of the junction; a read error may be the cause. The chain has TRBV19 and TRBJ1-1; 7 bases are a match to TRBD1. Germline V gene data show CDR1 as LNHDA and CDR2 as SQIVND (reference sequence). CDR3 length: 15 residues. The CDR3 sequence: CASSTPTGLKTEAFF. The CDR3 nucleotides read TGTGCCAGTAGTACCCCGACAGGGTTGAAGACTGAAGCTTTCTTT.

The rearrangement joins TRBV11-2 to TRBJ1-6; 9 positions match TRBD1. V dropped 1 base and J dropped 5; count of bases not matched to a gene: 6. Germline V gene lookup returns CDR1 SGHAT and CDR2 FQNNGV. CDR3 length: 17 residues. The CDR3 spells CASSLGPTGGHNSPLHF. The DNA for the CDR3 is TGTGCCAGCAGCTTAGGTCCCACAGGGGGCCATAATTCACCCCTCCACTTT.